This T cell receptor beta chain was obtained from a study of blood T cell repertoires in COVID-19. On the study more broadly: Researchers got acute and convalescent COVID-19 samples from the United States, Italy and Spain. Nucleic acid was either cDNA or gDNA, and it came from T cells, B-cell-depleted T cells, or PBMCs.

In the original processing: Amplification from reference gene primers served as the basis for estimated nucleated cell counts. Sequencing used immunoSEQ multiplex PCR; TCRdb keeps in-frame clones, though not all of them. Clonal size and the V and J genes are those of that table, whereas D and trimming came from the DNA. The table lists about 250,000 clones, roughly 83% of them singletons. Germline V gene data show CDR1 as SGHRS and CDR2 as YFSETQ. With 0 bases removed from V and 1 base from J, the gap between germline ends came to 5 bases. The CDR3 contains 15 residues. The receptor's source is a man older than 75 with acute or convalescent COVID-19. Material for sequencing was peripheral blood. V and J are TRBV5-1 and TRBJ2-6; no firm D call. The CDR3 loop reads CASSLVPSGANVLTF. The CDR3 DNA is TGCGCCAGCAGCTTGGTTCCATCTGGGGCCAACGTCCTGACTTTC.